Below are 25 T cell receptor beta chains sequenced from a single sample in a study of T cell responses to AZD1222 COVID-19 vaccine. Repertoires were generated with immunoSEQ multiplex PCR, while TCRdb's copy carries only in-frame clones and drops some. The table lists over 100,000 clones, nearly 90% of them singletons. This material consisted of peripheral blood, taken on day 0 of MenACWY control vaccination. All receptors come from an adult in good health.

The J gene is TRBJ1-5, the V gene TRBV5-4, with 9 bases identical to TRBD1. Losses at the gene ends were 0 bases for V and 5 bases for J; bases not matched to a gene: 6. This CDR3 comprises 16 residues. CDR1 and CDR2 from the germline V gene are SGHNT and YYREEE (reference sequence). For the CDR3, the DNA is TGTGCCAGCAGCTTGGGGGGGACAGGGAAGGATCAGCCCCAGCATTTT. Protein product: CASSLGGTGKDQPQHF.

This rearrangement joins TRBV4-3 to TRBJ2-7; 12 positions match TRBD2. V shed 5 bases and J 5 bases; nucleotides not matched to a gene: 7. Germline V CDR1 and CDR2: LGHNA, YSLEER. The CDR3 covers 15 residues. CDR3 DNA: TGCGCCAGCAGCTGGGGTCTAGCGGGGGGGAACGAGCAGTACTTC. This translates into CASSWGLAGGNEQYF.

The genes are TRBV19 and TRBJ2-2; D unclear. The V end lost 4 bases, the J end lost 2 bases, and 14 bases lay between the germline ends. The CDR3 spans 16 residues. In germline, CDR1 is LNHDA, CDR2 SQIVND (reference sequence). This chain's CDR3 is CASSRGQEINTGELFF. In DNA, the CDR3 is TGTGCCAGTAGTAGAGGCCAGGAAATTAACACCGGGGAGCTGTTTTTT.

This chain links TRBV6-5 with TRBJ1-4; the D is unclear. The ends were cut back, 6 bases at V and 2 bases at J, with 13 bases in the middle. Germline V lookup: CDR1 MNHEY, CDR2 SVGAGI. This CDR3 is built from 15 residues. CDR3 coding DNA: TGTGCCAGCAGCCAGGTGGACCCGACTAATGAAAAACTGTTTTTT. Translation gives CASSQVDPTNEKLFF.

The CDR3 sequence: CASSGQGEKEKLFF. CDR3 nucleotides: TGTGCCAGCTCAGGACAGGGAGAAAAGGAAAAACTGTTTTTT. The V and J genes are TRBV18 and TRBJ1-4, with TRBD1 identical over 8 bases. Germline-derived CDR1 and CDR2 are KGHSH and LQKENI. Trimming took 5 bases from V and 8 from J; bases not matched to a gene: 7. This CDR3 spans 14 amino acids.

J is TRBJ1-5 and V is TRBV5-1; the D is unclear. The CDR3 has 13 residues. V was shortened by 0 bases and J by 5 bases, with 6 bases between the two germline ends. In germline, CDR1 is SGHRS, CDR2 YFSETQ. As DNA, the CDR3 is TGCGCCAGCAGCTTGGGGGAGGATCAGCCCCAGCATTTT. It translates to CASSLGEDQPQHF.

V usage is TRBV4-3 and J usage is TRBJ1-1; D not certain. V gave up 1 base and J gave up 7 bases, with 22 bases separating them. The CDR3 has 17 residues. Germline loops: CDR1 LGHNA, CDR2 YSLEER. The CDR3 nucleotides read TGCGCCAGCAGCCAAGTTCCAACTCACCTGCCTCCAGTTGAAGCTTTCTTT. It specifies CASSQVPTHLPPVEAFF.

The chain carries TRBV27 and TRBJ1-2; TRBD1 agrees at 7 bases. The ends lost 1 base at V and 6 bases at J; junction bases unmatched: 2. Germline V gene lookup returns CDR1 MNHEY and CDR2 SMNVEV (reference sequence). The CDR3 has 13 residues. CDR3 DNA: TGTGCCAGCAGTTTATTAGGGGGCGATGGCTACACCTTC. Translating it yields CASSLLGGDGYTF.

The rearrangement joins TRBV24-1 to TRBJ2-3; D tentatively fits TRBD1 or TRBD2 (5 bases each). The germline V gene encodes CDR1 KGHDR and CDR2 SFDVKD. The CDR3 sequence is 14 residues long. The V end was cut by 5 bases, the J end by 3 bases, with 11 bases between. CDR3 nucleotides: TGTGCCACCAGTGGTGTTTGGGGGACAGATACGCAGTATTTT. It is translated as CATSGVWGTDTQYF.

The chain employs TRBV27 and TRBJ2-7; D perhaps matches TRBD1 (5 bases). CDR3 size: 13 residues. Germline assignment: CDR1 MNHEY and CDR2 SMNVEV (reference sequence). The V and J ends lost 6 bases and 3 bases respectively, with 12 bases between them. CDR3 protein: CASRGDSYYEQYF. The DNA of the CDR3 is TGTGCCAGCAGAGGTGACAGCTACTACGAGCAGTACTTC.

V and J are TRBV9 and TRBJ2-1; D is ambiguous. Trimming removed 0 bases at V and 8 bases at J, with 9 bases between. Germline V gives CDR1 SGDLS, CDR2 YYNGEE. This CDR3 is 13 amino acids long. Here the CDR3 reads CASSVVVEDEQFF. DNA for the CDR3: TGTGCCAGCAGCGTAGTTGTTGAGGATGAGCAGTTCTTC.

The chain couples TRBV2 to TRBJ1-2, with D tentatively TRBD1 (5 bases). This CDR3 region has 14 residues. Trimming cost V 1 base and J 6 bases, with 12 bases left between them. Germline CDR1 reads SNHLY; CDR2 reads FYNNEI. The CDR3 spells CASSEEGTPDGYTF. CDR3 DNA sequence: TGTGCCAGCAGTGAAGAGGGGACGCCGGATGGCTACACCTTC.

The rearrangement links TRBV7-2 to TRBJ2-1; D is undetermined. V lost 1 base and J 7 bases, leaving 8 bases between the germline ends. CDR1 is SGHTA, CDR2 FQGNSA, per germline. This CDR3 has 13 residues. CDR3 nucleotides: TGTGCCAGCAGCTTAGACAGCCTAAATGAGCAGTTCTTC. This gives the protein CASSLDSLNEQFF.

V gene TRBV4-1 combines with J gene TRBJ2-3; D tentatively reads TRBD1 or TRBD2 (6 bases each). Germline CDR1 and CDR2: MGHRA and YSYEKL. V lost 1 base to trimming and J lost 1 base, with 12 bases between them. The length of the CDR3 is 16 residues. CDR3 residues: CASSQAQGRRTDTQYF. The CDR3 DNA sequence: TGCGCCAGCAGCCAAGCCCAGGGGAGGCGCACAGATACGCAGTATTTT.

This chain uses TRBV19 with TRBJ1-4; 9 nucleotides line up with TRBD1. The CDR3 loop spans 14 amino acids. Trimming took 8 bases from V and 8 from J; bases not matched to a gene: 9. Per the germline V gene, CDR1 is LNHDA and CDR2 is SQIVND (reference sequence). CDR3 bases: TGTGCCAGTGCCTCGGGACAGGGAAACGAAAAACTGTTTTTT. Encoded protein: CASASGQGNEKLFF.

This clone was picked up one time. J is TRBJ1-2 and V is TRBV28; 9 bases align to TRBD1. The V gene's germline CDR1 is MDHEN and CDR2 SYDVKM. The V gene end was trimmed by 5 bases and the J gene end by 4 bases; junction bases not matched to a gene: 5. CDR3 length: 14 amino acids. CDR3 sequence: CASSLQGARYGYTF. As DNA, the CDR3 is TGTGCCAGCAGTCTACAGGGGGCGCGCTATGGCTACACCTTC.

The chain employs TRBV5-1 and TRBJ2-5; TRBD1 agrees at 8 bases. Germline loops: CDR1 SGHRS, CDR2 YFSETQ. This CDR3 spans 15 amino acids. V was pared by 0 bases and J by 5 bases, with 6 bases of the junction left unmatched. The CDR3 DNA sequence: TGCGCCAGCAGCTTGGCTACAGGGGGATTGGAGACCCAGTACTTC. Amino acid sequence: CASSLATGGLETQYF.

This chain's CDR3 is CSGLQGRLNTEAFF. The DNA for the CDR3 is TGCAGCGGGCTACAGGGGCGATTGAACACTGAAGCTTTCTTT. The genes are TRBV29-1 and TRBJ1-1, with 7 bases aligning to TRBD1. J lost 0 bases, V lost 7 bases, and 8 bases had no gene match. The CDR3 is 14 residues long. Germline values: CDR1 SQVTM, CDR2 ANQGSEA. Full variable domain (outside the CDR3, taken from reference TRBV29-1 and TRBJ1-1): SAVISQKPSRDICQRGTSLTIQCQVDSQVTMMFWYRQQPGQSLTLIATANQGSEATYESGFVIDKFPISRPNLTFSTLTVSNMSPEDSSIYLCSGLQGRLNTEAFFGQGTRLTVV.

This rearrangement joins TRBV5-1 to TRBJ1-3, with unresolved D. Trimming removed 0 bases at V and 4 bases at J, with 2 bases between. The CDR3 runs to 12 residues. CDR1 is SGHRS and CDR2 is YFSETQ in the germline V gene. DNA for the CDR3: TGCGCCAGCAGCTTGGGGGGAAACACCATATATTTT. It codes for CASSLGGNTIYF. Full variable domain (missing parts from reference TRBV5-1 and TRBJ1-3): KAGVTQTPRYLIKTRGQQVTLSCSPISGHRSVSWYQQTPGQGLQFLFEYFSETQRNKGNFPGRFSGRQFSNSRSEMNVSTLELGDSALYLCASSLGGNTIYFGEGSWLTVV.

CDR3 coding DNA: TGTGCCAGCAGCGCCGGGACCGAGCAGTTCTTC. Protein sequence: CASSAGTEQFF. The V call is TRBV9, the J call TRBJ2-1, with D tentatively TRBD1 or TRBD2 (5 bases each). The CDR3 is 11 residues long. Germline loops: CDR1 SGDLS, CDR2 YYNGEE. V shed 3 bases and J shed 10 bases, with 8 bases lying between them.

This chain connects TRBV29-1 to TRBJ1-2; D is possibly TRBD1 (5 bases). The V and J ends lost 5 bases and 4 bases respectively, with 20 bases between them. The germline CDR1 and CDR2 sequences are SQVTM and ANQGSEA. This CDR3 comprises 15 residues. CDR3 DNA sequence: TGCAGCGTTCTTGAGCCTGGGGGGTTGTCCTATGGCTACACCTTC. It translates to CSVLEPGGLSYGYTF.

The chain couples TRBV4-1 to TRBJ1-2, with a possible D match to TRBD1 (6 bases). CDR1 and CDR2 from the germline V gene are MGHRA and YSYEKL. The V end was cut by 0 bases, the J end by 2 bases, with 7 bases between. There are 14 residues in the CDR3. The CDR3 region has the DNA TGCGCCAGCAGCCAAGATCAGGGGAACTATGGCTACACCTTC. Encoded protein: CASSQDQGNYGYTF.

The V call is TRBV7-9, the J call TRBJ1-2; unclear D gene. The CDR3 extends over 9 amino acids. CDR1 and CDR2 from the germline V gene are SEHNR and FQNEAQ (reference sequence). V shed 5 bases and J shed 8 bases, with 3 bases lying between them. The CDR3 spells CASSPGYTF. CDR3 bases: TGTGCCAGCAGCCCCGGCTACACCTTC. Full variable domain (outside the CDR3, taken from reference TRBV7-9 and TRBJ1-2): DTGVSQNPRHKITKRGQNVTFRCDPISEHNRLYWYRQTLGQGPEFLTYFQNEAQLEKSRLLSDRFSAERPKGSFSTLEIQRTEQGDSAMYLCASSPGYTFGSGTRLTVV.

The chain couples TRBV6-5 to TRBJ2-1; 7 nucleotides align to TRBD2. After removal of 2 bases from V and 0 bases from J, the junction contained 4 bases not matched to a gene. Germline V lookup: CDR1 MNHEY, CDR2 SVGAGI. CDR3 length: 16 amino acids. In DNA form, the CDR3 reads TGTGCCAGCAGTTACGGTTCTAGCGGCTCCTACAATGAGCAGTTCTTC. This codes for CASSYGSSGSYNEQFF.

The V gene is TRBV27, the J gene TRBJ2-3; the match to TRBD2 covers 7 bases. CDR3 length equals 15 residues. Germline-derived CDR1 and CDR2 are MNHEY and SMNVEV (reference sequence). After removal of 0 bases from V and 3 bases from J, the junction contained 3 bases not matched to a gene. CDR3 sequence reads: CASSLSGGRTDTQYF. The CDR3 coding sequence is TGTGCCAGCAGTTTATCAGGCGGGAGAACAGATACGCAGTATTTT.